The 6 T cell receptor beta chains listed next were all sequenced from one sample in a study of control samples from healthy donors and cancer patients. Produced via immunoSEQ multiplex PCR; TCRdb's table is partial and in-frame only. The sample holds around 200,000 clones, around 94% seen once. Sequencing was done on a sample of blood. The receptors were sampled from a man aged 45 to 65 in good health.

The rearrangement links TRBV7-2 to TRBJ2-3; 9 bases map to TRBD1. CDR3 length equals 13 residues. Germline CDR1 is SGHTA and CDR2 is FQGNSA. The V gene end was trimmed by 4 bases and the J gene end by 7 bases; junction bases not matched to a gene: 3. CDR3 residues: CASSSQGANTQYF. As DNA, the CDR3 is TGTGCCAGCAGCTCACAGGGGGCAAATACGCAGTATTTT.

This clone was picked up one time. The chain has TRBV19 and TRBJ2-7; the match to TRBD1 covers 9 bases. V shed 4 bases and J 0 bases; nucleotides not matched to a gene: 10. Germline CDR1 is LNHDA and CDR2 is SQIVND (reference sequence). The CDR3 has 17 amino acids. CDR3 coding DNA: TGTGCCAGTAGTACGGTCGGGACAGGGCCAAACTCCTACGAGCAGTACTTC. This sequence encodes CASSTVGTGPNSYEQYF. The full variable domain, in which reference TRBV19 and TRBJ2-7 provide the parts outside the CDR3, is DGGITQSPKYLFRKEGQNVTLSCEQNLNHDAMYWYRQDPGQGLRLIYYSQIVNDFQKGDIAEGYSVSREKKESFPLTVTSAQKNPTAFYLCASSTVGTGPNSYEQYFGPGTRLTVT.

The V and J genes are TRBV10-3 and TRBJ2-1; 9 bases are a match to TRBD1. This CDR3 spans 14 amino acids. Trimming cost V 4 bases and J 6 bases; bases outside gene matches: 4. Germline lookup yields CDR1 ENHRY and CDR2 SYGVKD. The CDR3 region is CAISGDRETNEQFF. CDR3 sequence (DNA): TGTGCCATCAGTGGGGACAGGGAAACCAATGAGCAGTTCTTC.

This chain connects TRBV29-1 to TRBJ1-2; no firm D call. Germline V gene data show CDR1 as SQVTM and CDR2 as ANQGSEA. This CDR3 has 15 residues. Between the trimmed V and J ends, which lost 4 bases and 6 bases, there was a span of 21 bases. For the CDR3, the DNA is TGCAGCGTTGTAGTCCTGGGGAAGAAGTTTCATGGCTACACCTTC. Its translation is CSVVVLGKKFHGYTF.

This chain uses TRBV28 with TRBJ1-1; TRBD1 is a possible D gene (5 bases). The ends were cut back, 5 bases at V and 5 bases at J, with 9 bases in the middle. The CDR3 contains 12 residues. Germline V CDR1 and CDR2: MDHEN, SYDVKM. The CDR3 spells CASSMYRTEAFF. The DNA of the CDR3 is TGTGCCAGCAGTATGTACAGGACTGAAGCTTTCTTT.

This chain links TRBV9 with TRBJ1-3, with D possibly being TRBD1 (6 bases). Trimming took 0 bases from V and 0 from J, leaving 10 bases between them. CDR3 length equals 16 residues. Looked up from germline, CDR1 is SGDLS and CDR2 is YYNGEE. The CDR3 DNA is TGTGCCAGCAGCGTAGCTACAGGGTCCTCTGGAAACACCATATATTTT. Protein product: CASSVATGSSGNTIYF.